Sequencing of this TCR beta chain was carried out in a study of graft-versus-host responses after intestinal transplantation. TCRdb keeps only in-frame clones here, not all; method: immunoSEQ multiplex PCR. The table includes over 100,000 clones, about 93% detected once. A word on this clone: Its target is unknown.

V lost 5 bases, J lost 0 bases, and 4 bases stayed unmatched. The CDR3 covers 15 residues. The germline V gene has CDR1 MNHNS and CDR2 SASEGT. The sequence derives from a human donor who received an intestinal transplant. This specimen consisted of unstimulated CD4+ T cells sorted from spleen or lymph node cells, obtained before intestinal transplant. The chain couples TRBV6-1 to TRBJ2-1, with TRBD1 matching 7 bases. The CDR3 region has the DNA TGTGCCAGCAGTCCGGACAGGAGCTCCTACAATGAGCAGTTCTTC. Translation gives CASSPDRSSYNEQFF.